The next 31 T cell receptor beta chains were all read from a single sample in a study of Graves' ophthalmopathy and Graves' hyperthyroidism. Amplified material comprised TCR beta CDR3 regions derived from RNA transcripts. The workflow started with a first-round RT-PCR run with HTBI primers and then moved on to a second-round multiplex PCR. TCRdb recomputed calls from the multiplex PCR reads with MiXCR, one row per CDR3 protein. This sample yields 230,000 or so distinct CDR3 sequences, of which around 50% are seen a single time; less than 60% belongs to the top ten. The sequencing input was peripheral blood. These receptor sequences come from an adult man with Graves' ophthalmopathy.

This clonotype was seen more than once but under ten times. The chain's CDR3 is CASSEYLTSAVSYEQYF. Here the CDR3 DNA reads TGCGCCAGCAGTGAATATTTAACTAGCGCCGTCTCCTACGAGCAGTACTTC. The chain couples TRBV10-2 to TRBJ2-7; the match to TRBD2 covers 7 bases. CDR1 and CDR2 from the germline V gene are WSHSY and SAAADI. The length of the CDR3 is 17 residues. Trimming removed 3 bases from V and 0 bases from J; junction bases left unmatched: 11.

Only a few counts were recorded for this clonotype. The J gene is TRBJ2-2, the V gene TRBV6-4, with no clear D. Germline V lookup: CDR1 MRHNA, CDR2 SNTAGT. V lost 2 bases to trimming and J lost 3 bases, with 4 bases between them. The CDR3 totals 13 residues. DNA for the CDR3: TGTGCCAGCAGTGACGGGGACACCGGGGAGCTGTTTTTT. Translating gives CASSDGDTGELFF.

The chain employs TRBV7-3 and TRBJ1-1, with D uncertain. From germline, CDR1 is SGHTA and CDR2 FQGTGA. This CDR3 contains 13 residues. V dropped 5 bases and J dropped 1 base, with 8 bases sitting between them. The CDR3 nucleotides are TGTGCCAGCAGCCTACAGCGGAACACTGAAGCTTTCTTT. Protein sequence: CASSLQRNTEAFF.

This clonotype was seen more than once but under ten times. V is TRBV7-9 and J is TRBJ2-7; 10 bases agree with TRBD1. CDR1 is SEHNR and CDR2 is FQNEAQ in the germline V gene (reference sequence). The CDR3 totals 14 residues. V lost 5 bases, J lost 5 bases, and 6 bases stayed unmatched. DNA for the CDR3: TGTGCCAGCAGCCCTCGACAGGGGGCTCACGAGCAGTACTTC. Translating it yields CASSPRQGAHEQYF.

V and J are TRBV29-1 and TRBJ2-5, with D perhaps TRBD2 (5 bases). CDR1 and CDR2 (germline): SQVTM, ANQGSEA. Trimming left V 4 bases short and J 2 bases short, with 11 bases between. CDR3 length equals 13 residues. Written as DNA, the CDR3 is TGCAGCGTTGTGAGGGTGGTGCAAGAGACCCAGTACTTC. Its translation: CSVVRVVQETQYF.

The chain combines TRBV7-2 with TRBJ1-6, with 8 bases that match TRBD1. CDR1 and CDR2 (germline): SGHTA, FQGNSA. V lost 7 bases and J lost 6; bases outside the gene matches: 5. This CDR3 is built from 14 residues. CDR3 nucleotide sequence: TGTGCCAGCAAGTTTGACAGGGGTAATTCACCCCTCCACTTT. This translates into CASKFDRGNSPLHF.

J is TRBJ2-7 and V is TRBV5-1; 10 bases map to TRBD1. The assigned J gene may be wrong: the sequence end matches TRBJ2-1 better. Germline loops: CDR1 SGHRS, CDR2 YFSETQ. This CDR3 has 15 amino acids. Here the CDR3 reads CASSLVGTGVNEQFF. As DNA, the CDR3 is TGCGCCAGCAGCCTAGTCGGGACAGGGGTCAATGAGCAGTTCTTC.

This chain uses TRBV29-1 with TRBJ1-2; TRBD1 agrees at 7 bases. Trimming at V came to 8 bases and at J to 0 bases, leaving 9 bases not matched to a gene. CDR3 length: 14 amino acids. Germline V gene sequence: CDR1 SQVTM, CDR2 ANQGSEA. This chain's CDR3 is CSQEKGAPNYGYTF. The CDR3 bases are TGCAGCCAAGAGAAGGGGGCGCCTAACTATGGCTACACCTTC.

J is TRBJ2-5 and V is TRBV20-1, with 9 bases lining up with TRBD2. In germline, CDR1 is DFQATT, CDR2 SNEGSKA (reference sequence). The junction had 3 bases not matched to a gene; V was cut back by 3 bases and J by 1 base. This CDR3 has 14 residues. The CDR3 DNA reads TGCAGTGCTAGGCCGGGACTAGCCCAAGAGACCCAGTACTTC. Protein sequence: CSARPGLAQETQYF.

This sequence joins TRBV6-6 and TRBJ2-6; D perhaps matches TRBD1 (6 bases). CDR1 is MNHNY, CDR2 SVGAGI, per germline (reference sequence). V lost 2 bases, J lost 5 bases, and 10 bases lay in between. The CDR3 is 15 amino acids. This chain's CDR3 is CASSYRQARANVLTF. The CDR3, as DNA: TGTGCCAGCAGTTACAGACAGGCCCGGGCCAACGTCCTGACTTTC.

This clonotype came up a few times. The chain recombines TRBV12-3 or TRBV12-4 with TRBJ2-7; 7 nucleotides line up with TRBD1. The CDR3 covers 15 residues. Trimming at V came to 4 bases and at J to 2 bases, leaving 8 bases not matched to a gene. The CDR3 bases are TGTGCCAGCAGTTCCCCCGGGACAGTGACCTACGAGCAGTACTTC. Its translation: CASSSPGTVTYEQYF.

The chain recombines TRBV4-1 with TRBJ1-1; TRBD1 matches 9 bases. Germline CDR1 is MGHRA and CDR2 is YSYEKL. This CDR3 comprises 16 residues. Germline trimming cut 8 bases from V and 0 bases from J; bases unmatched to any gene: 10. For the CDR3, the DNA is TGCGCCAGCTCACAGGGGGCGGCTGTGATGAACACTGAAGCTTTCTTT. This codes for CASSQGAAVMNTEAFF.

The rearrangement links TRBV20-1 to TRBJ1-6; the D is unclear. Germline CDR1 and CDR2: DFQATT and SNEGSKA (reference sequence). Deletions cut 5 bases from V and 0 bases from J, with 8 bases between. The CDR3 runs 14 residues. DNA for the CDR3: TGCAGTGCTCTAATTCCCTCCTATAATTCACCCCTCCACTTT. It translates to CSALIPSYNSPLHF.

This clonotype was seen a few times. The chain combines TRBV7-9 with TRBJ2-7; 10 nucleotides match TRBD2. Germline lookup yields CDR1 SEHNR and CDR2 FQNEAQ (reference sequence). V gave up 5 bases and J gave up 1 base; unmatched junction bases: 2. CDR3 length: 14 residues. The CDR3 protein is CASSGTSVSYEQYF. The CDR3 DNA is TGTGCCAGCAGCGGGACTAGCGTATCCTACGAGCAGTACTTC.

The sample holds a few counts of this clonotype. This chain uses TRBV20-1 with TRBJ1-4; no definite D call. V lost 6 bases to trimming and J lost 6 bases, with 14 bases between them. The CDR3 spans 13 residues. Germline V gene lookup returns CDR1 DFQATT and CDR2 SNEGSKA (reference sequence). DNA for the CDR3: TGCAGTGCAACTAGGACGTGGGATGAAAAACTGTTTTTT. Its translation: CSATRTWDEKLFF.

This clonotype was recorded once. The rearrangement joins TRBV7-2 to TRBJ1-1; weak D call: TRBD1 (5 bases). The CDR3 extends over 17 amino acids. Germline CDR1 SGHTA, CDR2 FQGNSA. The ends were cut back, 5 bases at V and 5 bases at J, with 24 bases in the middle. DNA for the CDR3: TGTGCCAGCAGCCCGACCTTCGGGGCCACAAAGAAAACTGAAGCTTTCTTT. It codes for CASSPTFGATKKTEAFF. Supplemented by reference TRBV7-2 and TRBJ1-1, the full variable domain reads GAGVSQSPSNKVTEKGKDVELRCDPISGHTALYWYRQSLGQGLEFLIYFQGNSAPDKSGLPSDRFSAERTGGSVSTLTIQRTQQEDSAVYLCASSPTFGATKKTEAFFGQGTRLTVV.

In this sample, this clonotype turned up a few times. This chain joins TRBV2 and TRBJ2-7; 9 bases are a match to TRBD2. This CDR3 contains 14 residues. The J segment lost 2 bases and the V segment lost 3 bases, leaving 2 bases of the junction unmatched. The germline V gene has CDR1 SNHLY and CDR2 FYNNEI. CDR3 DNA: TGTGCCAGCAGTGATCCTAGCGGGGCCTACGAGCAGTACTTC. Its protein is CASSDPSGAYEQYF.

DNA of the CDR3: TGTGCCAGCAGTTCGACAGGTGCCTCCTACGAGCAGTACTTC. Translation: CASSSTGASYEQYF. The chain recombines TRBV28 with TRBJ2-7; a weak D match, TRBD1 (6 bases). Germline V gene sequence: CDR1 MDHEN, CDR2 SYDVKM. This CDR3 region has 14 residues. Trimming stripped 4 bases from V and 0 bases from J, with 10 bases between.

The chain employs TRBV2 and TRBJ2-3; 7 bases line up with TRBD1. The CDR3 totals 16 residues. Trimming cost V 6 bases and J 1 base; bases outside gene matches: 10. Germline V gene sequence: CDR1 SNHLY, CDR2 FYNNEI. The DNA of the CDR3 is TGTGCCAGCAGGGCCCAGACAGGGATTGGCACAGATACGCAGTATTTT. This encodes CASRAQTGIGTDTQYF. Looking up the rest from reference TRBV2 and TRBJ2-3 gives the full variable domain: EPEVTQTPSHQVTQMGQEVILRCVPISNHLYFYWYRQILGQKVEFLVSFYNNEISEKSEIFDDQFSVERPDGSNFTLKIRSTKLEDSAMYFCASRAQTGIGTDTQYFGPGTRLTVL.

This sequence joins TRBV14 and TRBJ1-1; 8 bases map to TRBD1. This CDR3 region has 15 residues. The V segment lost 4 bases and the J segment 3 bases; nucleotides outside the gene matches: 7. Germline V gene data show CDR1 as SGHDN and CDR2 as FVKESK. CDR3 in amino acids: CASSPRQGRDTEAFF. DNA for the CDR3: TGTGCCAGCAGCCCACGACAGGGGCGGGACACTGAAGCTTTCTTT.

The CDR3 loop reads CAISDPTGAIGNTIYF. CDR3 in DNA: TGTGCCATCAGTGATCCGACAGGGGCAATTGGAAACACCATATATTTT. The chain links TRBV10-3 to TRBJ1-3; TRBD1 agrees at 8 bases. Trimming at V came to 3 bases and at J to 3 bases, leaving 7 bases not matched to a gene. Germline CDR1 is ENHRY and CDR2 is SYGVKD. The CDR3 runs to 16 residues.

This chain uses TRBV10-2 with TRBJ2-5; D is uncertain. This CDR3 spans 17 amino acids. Germline V lookup: CDR1 WSHSY, CDR2 SAAADI. Trimming took off 6 bases at V and 2 bases at J, with 22 bases between the two ends. CDR3: CASSHRLLVPLQETQYF. CDR3 DNA: TGCGCCAGCAGCCACCGTCTTCTGGTGCCTTTGCAAGAGACCCAGTACTTC.

CDR3 DNA sequence: TGTGCCAGCAGCTTAATTGGGACGAGTAATTCACCCCTCCACTTT. Translation: CASSLIGTSNSPLHF. The chain carries TRBV7-6 and TRBJ1-6, with D perhaps TRBD1 (5 bases). There are 15 residues in the CDR3. CDR1 is SGHVS, CDR2 FNYEAQ, per germline. Deletions cut 2 bases from V and 6 bases from J, with 11 bases between.

This clonotype was detected only a few times. The genes are TRBV7-9 and TRBJ2-2; D is undetermined. Trimming cost V 5 bases and J 5 bases, with 6 bases left between them. The germline CDR1 and CDR2 sequences are SEHNR and FQNEAQ (reference sequence). The CDR3 extends over 12 amino acids. As DNA, the CDR3 is TGTGCCAGCAGCCCCGCGACCGGGGAGCTGTTTTTT. Translated: CASSPATGELFF.

The chain combines TRBV6-1 with TRBJ2-5; no reliable D call. The germline CDR1 and CDR2 sequences are MNHNS and SASEGT. The CDR3 spans 14 residues. Trimming cost V 1 base and J 5 bases, with 11 bases left between them. The CDR3 DNA is TGTGCCAGCAGTGAAGGACTTTGGTTTGAGACCCAGTACTTC. It codes for CASSEGLWFETQYF.

The J gene is TRBJ2-7, the V gene TRBV7-9, with a tentative D call TRBD1 (6 bases). This CDR3 is built from 12 residues. Trimming pared 1 base from V and 5 bases from J, leaving 6 bases between. CDR1 is SEHNR and CDR2 is FQNEAQ in the germline V gene (reference sequence). As DNA, the CDR3 is TGTGCCAGCAGCTTAGACAGGGACGAGCAGTACTTC. Translating it yields CASSLDRDEQYF.

V gene TRBV29-1 combines with J gene TRBJ2-2; 7 bases are a match to TRBD2. V dropped 4 bases and J dropped 4; count of bases not matched to a gene: 6. The germline gives CDR1 SQVTM, CDR2 ANQGSEA. CDR3 size: 14 residues. Here the CDR3 reads CSVGGTGGTGELFF. CDR3 DNA: TGCAGCGTTGGGGGAACGGGGGGCACCGGGGAGCTGTTTTTT.

The chain employs TRBV27 and TRBJ1-1, with D possibly being TRBD1 (5 bases). The V gene lost 9 bases and the J gene lost 12 bases, with 17 bases spanning the gap. Looked up from germline, CDR1 is MNHEY and CDR2 is SMNVEV (reference sequence). The CDR3 is 11 residues long. CDR3 nucleotide sequence: TGTGCCAGTGTCCGACAGAGCACAACTTTCTTT. It specifies CASVRQSTTFF.

This sequence joins TRBV29-1 and TRBJ2-2; 9 nucleotides line up with TRBD2. J lost 6 bases, V lost 4 bases, and 9 bases had no gene match. This CDR3 comprises 15 residues. Germline lookup yields CDR1 SQVTM and CDR2 ANQGSEA. CDR3 sequence reads: CSVGGSGSLAGELFF. CDR3 nucleotides: TGCAGCGTTGGCGGTAGCGGGAGTTTGGCCGGGGAGCTGTTTTTT.

V gene TRBV5-1 combines with J gene TRBJ2-7; TRBD1 matches at 8 bases. CDR1 is SGHRS and CDR2 is YFSETQ in the germline V gene. This CDR3 region has 14 residues. After removal of 4 bases from V and 2 bases from J, the junction contained 5 bases not matched to a gene. The CDR3 sequence: CASSTGQGPYEQYF. The CDR3 region has the DNA TGCGCCAGCAGCACCGGACAGGGTCCCTACGAGCAGTACTTC.

This sequence joins TRBV5-6 and TRBJ1-2, with unresolved D. CDR1 and CDR2 from the germline V gene are SGHDT and YYEEEE. The CDR3 consists of 15 residues. The germline V and J ends were trimmed by 4 bases and 8 bases, with 21 bases remaining between them. Here the CDR3 reads CASSAPRVPFGGYTF. CDR3 coding DNA: TGTGCCAGCAGCGCCCCCCGGGTCCCTTTTGGGGGCTACACCTTC.